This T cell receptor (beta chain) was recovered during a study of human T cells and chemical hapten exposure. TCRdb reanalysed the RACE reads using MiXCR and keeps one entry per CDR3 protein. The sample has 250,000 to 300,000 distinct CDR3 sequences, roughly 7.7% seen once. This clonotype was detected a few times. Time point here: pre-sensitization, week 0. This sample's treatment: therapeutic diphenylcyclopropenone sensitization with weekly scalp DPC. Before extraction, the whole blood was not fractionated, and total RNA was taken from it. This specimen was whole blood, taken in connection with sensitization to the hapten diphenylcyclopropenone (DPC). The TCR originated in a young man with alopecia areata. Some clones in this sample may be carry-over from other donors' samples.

CDR3 residues: CSVVPTGSGNQPQHF. CDR3 coding DNA: TGCAGCGTTGTCCCTACAGGGTCGGGCAATCAGCCCCAGCATTTT. The V and J genes are TRBV29-1 and TRBJ1-5; possibly TRBD1 for D (6 bases). Trimming took off 4 bases at V and 2 bases at J, with 15 bases between the two ends. Germline V gene lookup returns CDR1 SQVTM and CDR2 ANQGSEA. The CDR3 runs 15 residues.